This T cell receptor (beta chain) was retrieved from a study of shared clonotypes between healthy human individuals. CD4+ cells yielded CD45RA+ naive and CD45RA-negative memory subsets. The study, taken as a whole, reports: In general, naive subsets displayed greater estimated richness than memory subsets did.

Germline lookup yields CDR1 MNHNY and CDR2 SVGAGI (reference sequence). Trimming left V 0 bases short and J 4 bases short, with 13 bases between. The CDR3 loop spans 16 amino acids. In its sample, this clone was seen once. The antigen is undetermined. Clones were read by immunoSEQ multiplex PCR, and TCRdb kept only the in-frame ones, dropping some. The repertoire holds a few million clones, around nine tenths seen once, with roughly 0.13% in the top ten. Sequenced sample: naive CD4+ T cells sorted from blood. Subset noted: CD45RA+ positively selected. The origin of this receptor is a man between 18 and 29 years old in good health. The chain joins TRBV6-6 to TRBJ1-3, with D perhaps matching TRBD1 (5 bases). CDR3 coding DNA: TGTGCCAGCAGTTACTCGTGGGCAGGGACCGGAAACACCATATATTTT. It specifies CASSYSWAGTGNTIYF.